Presented here are 21 T cell receptor beta chains from one specimen sequenced in a study of response to subunit inactivated influenza vaccine. TCRdb reprocessed the RT-PCR reads via MiXCR and lists one record per CDR3 protein. The sample lists approximately 480,000 distinct CDR3 sequences, approximately 11% occurring once. The sequences come from PBMCs from blood, collected roughly 48 days after vaccination. These receptors originate from a man aged 45-65 years who received an inactivated influenza vaccine.

This clonotype was detected many times. For the CDR3, the DNA is TGCAGTGCTAGGAGCCCAGAGGGAACTTTCAACGAGCAGTACTTC. The encoded protein is CSARSPEGTFNEQYF. This chain joins TRBV20-1 and TRBJ2-7, with a weak D call TRBD2 (5 bases). V lost 3 bases to trimming and J lost 5 bases, with 20 bases between them. Germline V lookup: CDR1 DFQATT, CDR2 SNEGSKA (reference sequence). The CDR3 spans 15 residues.

The chain employs TRBV6-1 and TRBJ2-2, with 7 bases fitting TRBD1. Germline V gene lookup returns CDR1 MNHNS and CDR2 SASEGT. Trimming took 6 bases from V and 7 from J; bases not matched to a gene: 11. The CDR3 spans 15 residues. CDR3 in DNA: TGTGCCAGCAGACCCCGACAGGGTTCTCACGGGGAGCTGTTTTTT. Translation: CASRPRQGSHGELFF.

This clonotype was found a few times. This rearrangement joins TRBV5-6 to TRBJ2-2, with D perhaps matching TRBD1 (5 bases). This CDR3 comprises 15 residues. Trimming took 4 bases from V and 6 from J, leaving 16 bases between them. Germline V gives CDR1 SGHDT, CDR2 YYEEEE. CDR3 nucleotides: TGTGCCAGCAGCCCAAATAAGGGGCCGGCCGGGGAGCTGTTTTTT. This translates into CASSPNKGPAGELFF.

In its sample, this clonotype was seen many times. The rearrangement joins TRBV3-1 to TRBJ1-1; D not resolved. CDR1 and CDR2 (germline): LGHDT, YNNKEL (reference sequence). Trimming took 4 bases from V and 5 from J, leaving 5 bases between them. The CDR3 sequence is 11 residues long. The DNA for the CDR3 is TGTGCCAGCAGCCGTAGGACTGAAGCTTTCTTT. Residues: CASSRRTEAFF.

This clonotype has a handful of counts. The rearrangement links TRBV18 to TRBJ2-7; 10 nucleotides match TRBD2. Per the germline V gene, CDR1 is KGHSH and CDR2 is LQKENI. The junction had 4 bases not matched to a gene; V was cut back by 3 bases and J by 5 bases. The CDR3 consists of 14 residues. For the CDR3, the DNA is TGTGCCAGCTCACCGGCACTAGCGGGACACGAGCAGTACTTC. Residues: CASSPALAGHEQYF.

V gene TRBV10-3 combines with J gene TRBJ2-2; perhaps D is TRBD1 or TRBD2 (6 bases each). The germline V and J ends were trimmed by 4 bases and 4 bases, with 10 bases remaining between them. CDR3 length equals 14 residues. CDR1 ENHRY and CDR2 SYGVKD come from the germline V gene. The CDR3, as DNA: TGTGCCATCAGTGTGGGGGGCGGCACCGGGGAGCTGTTTTTT. The encoded protein is CAISVGGGTGELFF.

This clonotype was counted between two and nine times. This rearrangement joins TRBV6-1 to TRBJ2-3, with TRBD2 matching 14 bases. The V gene's germline CDR1 is MNHNS and CDR2 SASEGT. The CDR3 contains 19 residues. Trimming at V came to 3 bases and at J to 4 bases, leaving 12 bases not matched to a gene. CDR3 protein: CASSERSGLAGGIADTQYF. The CDR3 region has the DNA TGTGCCAGCAGTGAGCGATCAGGACTAGCGGGGGGCATCGCAGATACGCAGTATTTT.

The chain links TRBV24-1 to TRBJ2-5, with TRBD1 identical over 10 bases. The CDR3 sequence is 16 residues long. CDR1 and CDR2 (germline): KGHDR, SFDVKD. The V gene end was trimmed by 4 bases and the J gene end by 3 bases; junction bases not matched to a gene: 7. The CDR3 spells CATSDTGTGVKETQYF. Written as DNA, the CDR3 is TGTGCCACCAGTGACACCGGGACAGGGGTGAAAGAGACCCAGTACTTC.

The chain joins TRBV5-6 to TRBJ2-3; 12 nucleotides line up with TRBD2. Per the germline V gene, CDR1 is SGHDT and CDR2 is YYEEEE. The CDR3 spans 18 residues. V was clipped by 7 bases and J by 2 bases; unmatched bases: 14. The DNA of the CDR3 is TGTGCCAGCTCCTGGCTAGCGGGGGGGCCTGGCGCCACAGATACGCAGTATTTT. This sequence encodes CASSWLAGGPGATDTQYF.

The chain has TRBV29-1 and TRBJ2-2; 8 positions match TRBD2. Germline CDR1 is SQVTM and CDR2 is ANQGSEA. The ends lost 7 bases at V and 3 bases at J; junction bases unmatched: 19. The CDR3 is 18 residues long. DNA for the CDR3: TGCAGCGGGGGGGAGGGGACTAGTCGTTTGGGGGACACCGGGGAGCTGTTTTTT. It is translated as CSGGEGTSRLGDTGELFF.

This chain links TRBV14 with TRBJ1-1; 7 bases agree with TRBD1. CDR3 length: 12 residues. CDR1 is SGHDN and CDR2 is FVKESK in the germline V gene. With 4 bases clipped from V and 10 bases from J, the junction kept 6 bases outside the gene matches. The CDR3 nucleotides are TGTGCCAGCAGCCGAGACAGGGCGACAGCTTTCTTT. It codes for CASSRDRATAFF.

This clonotype was detected many times. J is TRBJ2-3 and V is TRBV27; 7 positions agree with TRBD1. The V and J ends lost 5 bases and 4 bases, in that order; junction bases with no gene match: 6. The CDR3 length is 14 residues. Germline loops: CDR1 MNHEY, CDR2 SMNVEV (reference sequence). As DNA, the CDR3 is TGTGCCAGCAGTCACAGGGGTGCTTCAGATACGCAGTATTTT. Translation: CASSHRGASDTQYF.

Turning to this clonotype: The CDR3 end shows no conserved phenylalanine or tryptophan, and so a read error is likely. This chain uses TRBV10-3 with TRBJ2-5; weak D call: TRBD1 (5 bases). Germline-derived CDR1 and CDR2 are ENHRY and SYGVKD. This CDR3 is built from 13 residues. V was shortened by 11 bases and J by 5 bases, with 18 bases between the two germline ends. CDR3 loop: CASQKGQAETQYY. The CDR3 DNA reads as TGTGCCTCCCAAAAGGGGCAGGCTGAGACCCAGTACTAC.

This clonotype was seen more than once but under ten times. The genes are TRBV7-9 and TRBJ2-7, with D possibly TRBD2 on 5 matching bases. With 1 base removed from V and 7 bases from J, the gap between germline ends came to 11 bases. Germline-derived CDR1 and CDR2 are SEHNR and FQNEAQ (reference sequence). The CDR3 covers 13 residues. The CDR3 region is CASSLGPGTEQYF. The DNA of the CDR3 is TGTGCCAGCAGCTTAGGTCCGGGAACAGAGCAGTACTTC.

This clonotype was found a few times. The gene calls are TRBV12-3 or TRBV12-4 and TRBJ2-7; perhaps D is TRBD1 or TRBD2 (5 bases each). Deletions cut 6 bases from V and 4 bases from J, with 16 bases between. CDR3 length: 14 residues. For the CDR3, the DNA is TGTGCCAGCAGCCCGGGACGGAGAGCTTACGAGCAGTACTTC. Translation gives CASSPGRRAYEQYF.

The rearrangement joins TRBV29-1 to TRBJ2-7; possible D gene TRBD2, 7 bases. CDR1 and CDR2 (germline): SQVTM, ANQGSEA. The CDR3 is 13 amino acids. With 7 bases removed from V and 3 bases from J, the gap between germline ends came to 16 bases. CDR3 region: CSAAAGAYYEQYF. CDR3 sequence (DNA): TGCAGCGCTGCGGCGGGGGCTTACTACGAGCAGTACTTC.

The V gene is TRBV12-3 or TRBV12-4, the J gene TRBJ2-2, with D perhaps assigned TRBD1 or TRBD2 (5 bases each). CDR3 length equals 13 residues. The ends were cut back, 1 base at V and 13 bases at J, with 13 bases in the middle. The CDR3 DNA reads as TGTGCCAGCAGTTTAGACCGAGGGGTAGGGCTGTTTTTT. Translated, it gives CASSLDRGVGLFF.

In its sample, this clonotype was seen a few times. The chain is built from TRBV5-8 and TRBJ2-1; 8 positions agree with TRBD2. Germline CDR1 SGHTS, CDR2 YDEGEE. V lost 0 bases to trimming and J lost 5 bases; unmatched junction nucleotides: 1. This CDR3 is built from 14 residues. The CDR3 bases are TGTGCCAGCAGCTTGGCACTAGCGGACAATGAGCAGTTCTTC. This translates into CASSLALADNEQFF.

This clonotype turned up a few times. The V call is TRBV5-1, the J call TRBJ2-3; TRBD2 aligns across 15 bases. With 4 bases clipped from V and 8 bases from J, the junction kept 2 bases outside the gene matches. The germline CDR1 and CDR2 sequences are SGHRS and YFSETQ. The CDR3 spans 14 residues. CDR3 amino acids: CASSRGLAGGTQYF. The CDR3 region has the DNA TGCGCCAGCAGCCGGGGACTAGCGGGAGGTACGCAGTATTTT.

In its sample, this clonotype was seen a few times. The rearrangement joins TRBV9 to TRBJ2-7, with D perhaps matching TRBD2 (5 bases). There are 15 residues in the CDR3. Trimming took off 0 bases at V and 0 bases at J, with 10 bases between the two ends. Per germline, CDR1 SGDLS and CDR2 YYNGEE. CDR3: CASSVGGLFSYEQYF. The CDR3 nucleotides read TGTGCCAGCAGCGTAGGCGGACTTTTCTCCTACGAGCAGTACTTC.

This clonotype was detected many times. The chain is built from TRBV5-1 and TRBJ1-3; perhaps TRBD1 as D (5 bases). CDR3 length equals 17 residues. Per the germline V gene, CDR1 is SGHRS and CDR2 is YFSETQ. The V gene lost 0 bases and the J gene lost 0 bases, with 13 bases spanning the gap. The CDR3 DNA sequence: TGCGCCAGCAGCTTGGGTGCCCGGGACGCCTCTGGAAACACCATATATTTT. It is translated as CASSLGARDASGNTIYF.